Given below is one T cell receptor beta chain in context. V lost 6 bases and J 6 bases, leaving 11 bases between the germline ends. Germline-derived CDR1 and CDR2 are MNHEY and SVGEGT. This CDR3 has 13 residues. The data were taken from a study of blood T cell repertoires in COVID-19. Study background: Sites across the United States, Italy and Spain contributed samples from acute and convalescent COVID-19. In each case, the material was cDNA or gDNA derived from T cells, B-cell-depleted T cells, or PBMCs.

This table comes from immunoSEQ multiplex PCR, and its TCRdb copy is limited to in-frame clones, with some not included. The table shows 150,000 to 200,000 clones, with approximately 79% occurring only once. The V call is TRBV6-2 or TRBV6-3, the J call TRBJ1-4, with D possibly TRBD1 on 5 matching bases. The sample was peripheral blood. This clonotype was sampled from a woman of 80 years or more with acute or convalescent COVID-19. In nucleotides, the CDR3 is TGTGCCAGCAGCCCCGGGACTTATGAAAAACTGTTTTTT. It is translated as CASSPGTYEKLFF.